These T cell receptor beta chains were read from a single sample in a study of blood T cell repertoires in COVID-19. Assay: immunoSEQ multiplex PCR; the TCRdb copy retains only in-frame clones and omits some. This sample has about 210,000 clones, with around 80% found just once. Sequencing was done on a sample of peripheral blood. The source is a woman between 45 and 60 years old with acute or convalescent COVID-19. The CDR3 runs from the conserved cysteine through the conserved F or W. The D gene is left open where the match is weak. Clone size is shown for a subset of rows, as once, few, many or a class of expanded clone.

abundance,j_gene,v_gene,d_gene,CDR3aa,CDR3nt
NA,TRBJ1-2,TRBV28,TRBD1,CASTGDRGRSNYGYTF,TGTGCCAGCACCGGGGACAGGGGGCGTTCAAACTATGGCTACACCTTC
NA,TRBJ2-3,TRBV6-4,TRBD2,CASSDSREGTDTQYF,TGTGCCAGCAGTGACTCGCGGGAGGGAACAGATACGCAGTATTTT
NA,TRBJ1-5,TRBV12-3/TRBV12-4,NA,CASSDNAGKPQHF,TGTGCCAGCAGTGATAATGCGGGAAAGCCCCAGCATTTT
NA,TRBJ2-5,TRBV12-3/TRBV12-4,NA,CASSGANQETQYF,TGTGCCAGCAGTGGGGCGAACCAAGAGACCCAGTACTTC
few,TRBJ1-1,TRBV12-2,NA,CASRLRRVRGDTEAFF,TGTGCAAGTCGCTTAAGGAGGGTCAGGGGGGACACTGAAGCTTTCTTT
few,TRBJ1-5,TRBV6-5,NA,CASRRDSNQPQHF,TGTGCCAGTCGACGGGATAGCAATCAGCCCCAGCATTTT
few,TRBJ2-3,TRBV27,TRBD1,CASSLSNRGADTQYF,TGTGCCAGCAGTTTATCCAACAGGGGAGCAGATACGCAGTATTTT
NA,TRBJ2-2,TRBV7-3,NA,CASSPQLQGRAGELFF,TGTGCCAGCAGCCCGCAGTTACAGGGTCGGGCCGGGGAGCTGTTTTTT
NA,TRBJ1-5,TRBV6-1,NA,CASSEARVINQPQHF,TGTGCCAGCAGTGAAGCCAGGGTCATAAATCAGCCCCAGCATTTT
NA,TRBJ1-3,TRBV7-9,NA,CASSDGQISGNTIYF,TGTGCCAGCAGCGACGGACAGATCTCTGGAAACACCATATATTTT
NA,TRBJ2-5,TRBV9,NA,CASSLNQETQYF,TGTGCCAGCAGCCTTAACCAAGAGACCCAGTACTTC
NA,TRBJ2-3,TRBV12-5,NA,CASGGTTDTQYF,TGTGCTAGTGGGGGCACCACAGATACGCAGTATTTT
NA,TRBJ2-5,TRBV6-5,TRBD2,CASSYSSGSKETQYF,TGTGCCAGCAGTTACTCGAGCGGGAGTAAGGAGACCCAGTACTTC
once,TRBJ2-1,TRBV5-6,TRBD2,CASSLGLAGYNEQFF,TGTGCCAGCAGCTTGGGACTAGCGGGCTACAATGAGCAGTTCTTC
NA,TRBJ2-7,TRBV27,TRBD2,CASSFGAGGNEQYF,TGTGCCAGCAGTTTTGGAGCGGGGGGTAACGAGCAGTACTTC
NA,TRBJ2-7,TRBV27,NA,CASSSPLGDEQYF,TGTGCCAGCAGTTCCCCCCTCGGGGACGAGCAGTACTTC
NA,TRBJ1-1,TRBV28,NA,CASIKGGSTEAFF,TGTGCCAGCATCAAGGGAGGGTCCACTGAAGCTTTCTTT
NA,TRBJ2-1,TRBV15,NA,CATSRDRTNKGYNEQFF,TGTGCCACCAGCAGAGATCGGACTAACAAGGGATACAATGAGCAGTTCTTC
NA,TRBJ2-5,TRBV7-2,NA,CASSPPGFETQYF,TGTGCCAGCAGCCCCCCAGGGTTTGAGACCCAGTACTTC
once,TRBJ2-7,TRBV5-6,NA,CASSFGTGYEQYF,TGTGCCAGCAGCTTCGGAACAGGGTACGAGCAGTACTTC
NA,TRBJ2-4,TRBV7-2,NA,CASSFQGLAKNIQYF,TGTGCCAGCAGCTTTCAGGGGTTGGCCAAAAACATTCAGTACTTC
NA,TRBJ1-6,TRBV24-1,NA,CATSDSDRTYNSPLHF,TGTGCCACCAGTGATAGCGACCGGACTTATAATTCACCCCTCCACTTT
NA,TRBJ1-1,TRBV19,NA,CASSIVWNTEAFF,TGTGCCAGTAGTATCGTTTGGAACACTGAAGCTTTCTTT
NA,TRBJ2-1,TRBV6-5,NA,CASSYTVDNEQFF,TGTGCCAGCAGTTATACGGTGGACAATGAGCAGTTCTTC
NA,TRBJ1-6,TRBV9,NA,CASSVVERPNSPLHF,TGTGCCAGCAGCGTAGTTGAGCGCCCGAATTCACCCCTCCACTTT
NA,TRBJ2-3,TRBV10-2,TRBD2,CASSDTSGRITDTQYF,TGCGCCAGCAGTGACACTAGCGGGAGGATTACAGATACGCAGTATTTT
few,TRBJ2-7,TRBV2,NA,CAAGYLKGAEQYF,TGTGCCGCCGGCTACCTTAAAGGGGCCGAGCAGTACTTC
NA,TRBJ2-6,TRBV19,NA,CASSSMGAGAGANVLTF,TGTGCCAGTAGTTCAATGGGAGCAGGGGCTGGGGCCAACGTCCTGACTTTC
once,TRBJ2-7,TRBV2,TRBD1,CASSGGQGGYEQYF,TGTGCCAGCAGCGGGGGACAGGGGGGCTACGAGCAGTACTTC
NA,TRBJ2-2,TRBV7-9,TRBD1,CASSLPGGVNGELFF,TGTGCCAGCAGCCTTCCAGGGGGCGTGAACGGGGAGCTGTTTTTT
NA,TRBJ2-7,TRBV19,TRBD1,CASSRQGLDYEQYF,TGTGCCAGTAGTAGACAGGGGCTGGATTACGAGCAGTACTTC
once,TRBJ2-3,TRBV4-1,NA,CASSQSGLFTDTQYF,TGCGCCAGCAGCCAGTCGGGACTTTTCACAGATACGCAGTATTTT
NA,TRBJ1-5,TRBV11-2,TRBD1,CASSSGGWSNQPQHF,TGTGCCAGCAGCTCAGGGGGCTGGAGCAATCAGCCCCAGCATTTT
NA,TRBJ1-1,TRBV29-1,NA,CSVVRGSGTEAFF,TGCAGCGTTGTCCGGGGAAGCGGCACTGAAGCTTTCTTT
NA,TRBJ2-5,TRBV2,TRBD1,CASSYRDRAKTQYF,TGTGCCAGCAGTTACCGGGACAGGGCTAAGACCCAGTACTTC
many,TRBJ1-1,TRBV25-1,NA,CASSLTGGSTEAFF,TGTGCCAGCAGTTTGACAGGAGGTTCAACTGAAGCTTTCTTT
NA,TRBJ2-1,TRBV7-2,TRBD2,CASSLKSGGRARDEQFF,TGTGCCAGCAGCTTAAAGTCGGGCGGGAGGGCCCGGGATGAGCAGTTCTTC
once,TRBJ2-1,TRBV7-3,TRBD2,CASSPRLANEQFF,TGTGCCAGCAGCCCGCGACTAGCGAATGAGCAGTTCTTC
few,TRBJ2-1,TRBV24-1,NA,CATSDGADRTQFF,TGTGCCACCAGTGATGGTGCAGACAGGACGCAGTTCTTC
NA,TRBJ1-2,TRBV4-1,NA,CASSQASGNRNYGYTF,TGCGCCAGCAGCCAAGCCAGCGGAAATCGGAACTATGGCTACACCTTC
NA,TRBJ1-2,TRBV7-9,NA,CASSLAGVTDGYTF,TGTGCCAGCAGCTTAGCAGGGGTTACTGATGGCTACACCTTC
NA,TRBJ1-6,TRBV7-3,NA,CASSLKGDGNSPLHF,TGTGCCAGCAGCTTAAAGGGGGACGGGAATTCACCCCTCCACTTT
NA,TRBJ2-1,TRBV21-1,NA,CASSKAGKREAEPAYNEQFF,TGTGCCAGCAGCAAAGCAGGTAAGCGGGAGGCAGAGCCGGCCTACAATGAGCAGTTCTTC
once,TRBJ2-5,TRBV7-2,TRBD2,CASSFLAGYQETQYF,TGTGCCAGCAGCTTTCTAGCGGGCTACCAAGAGACCCAGTACTTC
NA,TRBJ2-3,TRBV29-1,NA,CSVGVGVTADTQYF,TGCAGCGTTGGTGTAGGGGTGACGGCAGATACGCAGTATTTT
NA,TRBJ1-2,TRBV6-2/TRBV6-3,NA,CASSYFGVGAFKANYGYTF,TGTGCCAGCAGTTACTTCGGAGTGGGGGCCTTTAAAGCTAACTATGGCTACACCTTC
NA,TRBJ1-4,TRBV5-1,TRBD1,CASSLGHTGANEKLFF,TGCGCCAGCAGCTTGGGACATACAGGGGCTAATGAAAAACTGTTTTTT
NA,TRBJ2-5,TRBV10-3,TRBD1,CAISEPVRGQQETQYF,TGTGCCATCAGTGAGCCGGTGAGGGGGCAACAAGAGACCCAGTACTTC
NA,TRBJ2-2,TRBV12-3/TRBV12-4,NA,CASTVVGELFF,TGTGCCAGCACGGTTGTGGGGGAGCTGTTTTTT
NA,TRBJ1-2,TRBV11-2,NA,CASSSEPQGRGYTF,TGTGCCAGCAGCTCTGAGCCTCAGGGTCGGGGCTACACCTTC
once,TRBJ1-2,TRBV23-1,NA,CASSHPQKPSLESTRQSRIRYTF,TGCGCCAGCAGTCACCCGCAGAAGCCAAGCCTGGAAAGCACCCGACAGTCCCGTATTCGCTACACCTTC
NA,TRBJ2-5,TRBV2,NA,CASSGWGSPTQETQYF,TGTGCCAGCAGTGGATGGGGCTCCCCCACTCAAGAGACCCAGTACTTC